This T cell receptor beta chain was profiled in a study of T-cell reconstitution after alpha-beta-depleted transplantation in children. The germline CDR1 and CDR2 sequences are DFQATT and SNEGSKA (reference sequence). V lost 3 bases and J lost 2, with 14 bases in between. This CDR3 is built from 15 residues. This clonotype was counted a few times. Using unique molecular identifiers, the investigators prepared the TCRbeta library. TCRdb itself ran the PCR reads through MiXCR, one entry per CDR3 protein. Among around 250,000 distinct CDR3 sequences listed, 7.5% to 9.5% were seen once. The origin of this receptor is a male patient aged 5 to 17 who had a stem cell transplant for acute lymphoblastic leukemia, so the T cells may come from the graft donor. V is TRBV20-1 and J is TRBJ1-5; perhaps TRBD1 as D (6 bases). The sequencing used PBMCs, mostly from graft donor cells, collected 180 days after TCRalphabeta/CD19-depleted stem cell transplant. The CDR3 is CSAREGGEGNQPQHF. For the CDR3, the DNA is TGCAGTGCTAGGGAGGGGGGTGAGGGCAATCAGCCCCAGCATTTT.